This entry lists 27 T cell receptor beta chains sequenced from one sample in a study of blood T cells in healthy people across ages. Using a J-beta primer mix together with a sample-barcoded 5' primer, a second PCR was run for roughly 6 to 12 cycles. TCRdb itself ran the 5' RACE reads through MiXCR, one entry per CDR3 protein. The sample holds around 1,600,000 distinct CDR3 sequences; around 40% are singletons and the top ten take 4%. Sequencing was carried out using blood. These receptors were taken from a woman aged 18-29 years in good health.

This clonotype was counted a few times. This chain links TRBV4-1 with TRBJ2-1; D possibly corresponds to TRBD2 (8 bases). V lost 3 bases and J 9 bases, leaving 21 bases between the germline ends. The CDR3 runs to 16 residues. The V gene's germline CDR1 is MGHRA and CDR2 YSYEKL. The CDR3 DNA sequence: TGCGCCAGCAGCCACCAAGGACTAGCAAGGGGGCCTGAGCAGTTCTTC. This codes for CASSHQGLARGPEQFF.

The chain carries TRBV7-4 and TRBJ2-5, with TRBD1 identical over 8 bases. The last part of the DNA fits TRBJ2-7 better; the J call may be wrong. The CDR3 runs 18 residues. The germline CDR1 and CDR2 sequences are SGHVT and SQSDAQ. The CDR3 DNA reads TGTGCCAGCAGTTATGCGGGACAGGTACCTCCCCTATGTTACGAGCAGTACTTC. It codes for CASSYAGQVPPLCYEQYF.

V and J are TRBV29-1 and TRBJ1-2; D remains ambiguous. The CDR3 extends over 13 amino acids. CDR1 SQVTM and CDR2 ANQGSEA come from the germline V gene. The ends were cut back, 5 bases at V and 2 bases at J, with 12 bases in the middle. The DNA for the CDR3 is TGCAGCGTTCGAAGGACGGCAAACTATGGCTACACCTTC. This encodes CSVRRTANYGYTF. Variable domain in full (rest from reference TRBV29-1 and TRBJ1-2): SAVISQKPSRDICQRGTSLTIQCQVDSQVTMMFWYRQQPGQSLTLIATANQGSEATYESGFVIDKFPISRPNLTFSTLTVSNMSPEDSSIYLCSVRRTANYGYTFGSGTRLTVV.

Comment on this clonotype: This could be a read error, since a much larger clone is one nucleotide away. This chain connects TRBV20-1 to TRBJ1-4; D gene ambiguous. CDR1 is DFQATT, CDR2 SNEGSKA, per germline (reference sequence). This CDR3 is built from 13 residues. The CDR3 DNA is TGCAGTGCTATGGATACAACTAATGAAAGACTGTTTTTT. Translation gives CSAMDTTNERLFF.

J is TRBJ1-1 and V is TRBV7-2; D remains ambiguous. Trimming took off 1 base at V and 7 bases at J, with 10 bases between the two ends. Germline CDR1 is SGHTA and CDR2 is FQGNSA. This CDR3 spans 13 amino acids. The CDR3 is CASSLERGVEAFF. CDR3 coding DNA: TGTGCCAGCAGCTTAGAACGCGGGGTTGAAGCTTTCTTT.

This chain links TRBV4-1 with TRBJ2-7, with D perhaps matching TRBD2 (5 bases). The length of the CDR3 is 14 residues. Germline CDR1 reads MGHRA; CDR2 reads YSYEKL. V was cut by 3 bases and J by 4 bases, with 13 bases left in between. CDR3: CASSHGGDGYEQYF. CDR3 nucleotides: TGCGCCAGCAGCCATGGAGGCGACGGGTACGAGCAGTACTTC.

The chain has TRBV18 and TRBJ2-1, with TRBD2 matching over 7 bases. This CDR3 contains 13 residues. After removal of 2 bases from V and 9 bases from J, the junction contained 4 bases not matched to a gene. Germline V gene lookup returns CDR1 KGHSH and CDR2 LQKENI. CDR3 protein: CASSPNQRGEQFF. The CDR3 DNA follows: TGTGCCAGCTCACCAAACCAGCGGGGTGAGCAGTTCTTC. Looking up the rest from reference TRBV18 and TRBJ2-1 gives the full variable domain: NAGVMQNPRHLVRRRGQEARLRCSPMKGHSHVYWYRQLPEEGLKFMVYLQKENIIDESGMPKERFSAEFPKEGPSILRIQQVVRGDSAAYFCASSPNQRGEQFFGPGTRLTVL.

The chain carries TRBV12-3 or TRBV12-4 and TRBJ2-7; D is uncertain. The CDR3 consists of 15 residues. Trimming left V 4 bases short and J 0 bases short, with 13 bases between. The CDR3 coding sequence is TGTGCCAGCAGTTACCGTCAACCGAGCTCCTACGAGCAGTACTTC. It yields the protein CASSYRQPSSYEQYF.

The chain joins TRBV27 to TRBJ1-2; 10 bases align to TRBD1. The CDR3 is made up of 14 amino acids. With 6 bases clipped from V and 4 bases from J, the junction kept 5 bases outside the gene matches. Germline CDR1 reads MNHEY; CDR2 reads SMNVEV (reference sequence). The CDR3 bases are TGTGCCAGCAGGGGACAGGGGCGCTCCTATGGCTACACCTTC. Amino acid sequence: CASRGQGRSYGYTF.

The rearrangement joins TRBV20-1 to TRBJ2-7, with a possible D match to TRBD1 (5 bases). The CDR3 is 15 amino acids. CDR1 is DFQATT and CDR2 is SNEGSKA in the germline V gene (reference sequence). Trimming removed 0 bases at V and 2 bases at J, with 14 bases between. DNA of the CDR3: TGCAGTGCTAGAGATTCGGCAGGGCTAACCTACGAGCAGTACTTC. Protein sequence: CSARDSAGLTYEQYF.

A few counts support this clonotype. J is TRBJ1-6 and V is TRBV11-2; D unresolved. The germline CDR1 and CDR2 sequences are SGHAT and FQNNGV. This CDR3 comprises 15 residues. Trimming removed 9 bases from V and 8 bases from J, with 20 bases in between. This chain's CDR3 is CASTIGPASYSPLHF. Here the CDR3 DNA reads TGTGCCAGTACTATCGGGCCAGCCAGTTATTCACCCCTCCACTTT.

This chain uses TRBV7-2 with TRBJ2-7; maybe TRBD2 (6 bases). Germline loops: CDR1 SGHTA, CDR2 FQGNSA. The CDR3 consists of 13 residues. V was pared by 3 bases and J by 2 bases, with 8 bases between. In nucleotides, the CDR3 is TGTGCCAGCAGCTTCGGGAGACCCTACGAGCAGTACTTC. This codes for CASSFGRPYEQYF.

This CDR3 reads CSVADDGRSYEQYF. The CDR3 nucleotides are TGCAGCGTTGCAGACGACGGCCGCTCCTACGAGCAGTACTTC. The V and J genes are TRBV29-1 and TRBJ2-7; D gene unclear. Germline loops: CDR1 SQVTM, CDR2 ANQGSEA. V lost 4 bases, J lost 0 bases, and 13 bases lay in between. The CDR3 is 14 residues long.

This clonotype was counted a few times. The chain combines TRBV2 with TRBJ1-2; maybe TRBD1 (6 bases). Germline V CDR1 and CDR2: SNHLY, FYNNEI. V gave up 9 bases and J gave up 1 base, with 12 bases separating them. The CDR3 is made up of 13 amino acids. The CDR3 sequence is CASGAGHNYGYTF. The CDR3 DNA reads as TGTGCCAGTGGGGCGGGACATAACTATGGCTACACCTTC.

V gene TRBV28 combines with J gene TRBJ2-7; weak D call: TRBD1 (5 bases). The CDR3 runs 16 residues. Per germline, CDR1 MDHEN and CDR2 SYDVKM. V was shortened by 2 bases and J by 2 bases, with 16 bases between the two germline ends. The CDR3, as DNA: TGTGCCAGCAGTTTACCCCTCCGGACAAAAGCCTACGAGCAGTACTTC. Amino acid sequence: CASSLPLRTKAYEQYF.

The chain employs TRBV28 and TRBJ2-7; D is unclear. Germline V lookup: CDR1 MDHEN, CDR2 SYDVKM. Trimming stripped 2 bases from V and 7 bases from J, with 18 bases between. This CDR3 region has 15 residues. The CDR3 region is CASSLVLASYNEQYF. CDR3 nucleotide sequence: TGTGCCAGCAGTTTAGTACTGGCCTCCTACAATGAGCAGTACTTC.

This clonotype was seen a few times. The chain combines TRBV20-1 with TRBJ2-1, with 7 positions matching TRBD2. The CDR3 sequence is 14 residues long. V lost 6 bases to trimming and J lost 6 bases; unmatched junction nucleotides: 11. CDR1 is DFQATT and CDR2 is SNEGSKA in the germline V gene (reference sequence). The CDR3 is CSAADPGGFNEQFF. The DNA for the CDR3 is TGCAGTGCCGCAGACCCCGGGGGGTTCAATGAGCAGTTCTTC.

This clonotype was observed a few times. V gene TRBV27 combines with J gene TRBJ1-2, with no clear D. The CDR3 is 13 residues long. The V gene's germline CDR1 is MNHEY and CDR2 SMNVEV (reference sequence). V lost 5 bases, J lost 8 bases, and 15 bases lay in between. In nucleotides, the CDR3 is TGTGCCAGCAGTGTAACTTCCCACGGGGGCTACACCTTC. Translated: CASSVTSHGGYTF.

This clonotype came up many times. The V and J genes are TRBV29-1 and TRBJ2-1; tentatively, D is TRBD2 (6 bases). Trimming took off 4 bases at V and 6 bases at J, with 19 bases between the two ends. The germline V gene has CDR1 SQVTM and CDR2 ANQGSEA. The CDR3 length is 15 residues. CDR3 in amino acids: CSVGRGTPFSNEQFF. In DNA form, the CDR3 reads TGCAGCGTTGGGCGCGGGACTCCGTTTTCCAATGAGCAGTTCTTC.

This clonotype was found once. This chain links TRBV6-5 with TRBJ2-7, with 10 nucleotides matching TRBD1. The CDR3 loop spans 15 amino acids. Germline lookup yields CDR1 MNHEY and CDR2 SVGAGI. V was clipped by 4 bases and J by 7 bases; unmatched bases: 10. CDR3 coding DNA: TGTGCCAGCAGTTTCGACAGGGGGCTCGGAAATGAGCAGTACTTC. Encoded protein: CASSFDRGLGNEQYF.

V and J are TRBV7-2 and TRBJ2-2; TRBD2 agrees at 7 bases. The CDR3 spans 15 residues. Germline assignment: CDR1 SGHTA and CDR2 FQGNSA. The J segment lost 2 bases and the V segment lost 8 bases, leaving 8 bases of the junction unmatched. The CDR3 protein is CASVGGGPNTGELFF. The CDR3 nucleotides are TGTGCCAGCGTCGGGGGAGGGCCTAACACCGGGGAGCTGTTTTTT.

In this sample, this clonotype turned up a few times. The chain joins TRBV7-2 to TRBJ2-3; D unclear. Trimming removed 3 bases at V and 2 bases at J, with 9 bases between. The CDR3 contains 14 residues. Germline-derived CDR1 and CDR2 are SGHTA and FQGNSA. The CDR3 region is CASSFWPSTDTQYF. CDR3 DNA sequence: TGTGCCAGCAGCTTTTGGCCGTCCACAGATACGCAGTATTTT.

This clonotype was recorded many times. The gene calls are TRBV7-2 and TRBJ1-5, with D possibly being TRBD1 (6 bases). V dropped 7 bases and J dropped 1 base, with 11 bases sitting between them. The CDR3 is 14 amino acids. Germline lookup yields CDR1 SGHTA and CDR2 FQGNSA. CDR3 loop: CASNQQGSNQPQHF. For the CDR3, the DNA is TGTGCCAGCAACCAACAGGGCAGCAATCAGCCCCAGCATTTT.

This clonotype was picked up a small number of times. The chain couples TRBV20-1 to TRBJ1-2; 8 nucleotides match TRBD1. J gave up 3 bases and V 3 bases, and 6 bases lay outside the gene matches. The germline V gene encodes CDR1 DFQATT and CDR2 SNEGSKA (reference sequence). The CDR3 spans 14 residues. The DNA for the CDR3 is TGCAGTGCTAGTTCGACAGGGGCAGACTATGGCTACACCTTC. Translation gives CSASSTGADYGYTF.

Only a few counts were recorded for this clonotype. This chain links TRBV19 with TRBJ2-3, with D tentatively TRBD1 or TRBD2 (5 bases each). Germline CDR1 reads LNHDA; CDR2 reads SQIVND (reference sequence). The CDR3 contains 15 residues. Trimming stripped 9 bases from V and 0 bases from J, with 16 bases between. Written as DNA, the CDR3 is TGTGCCAGCCTCTCGGGACCCGGAAGCACAGATACGCAGTATTTT. Amino acid sequence: CASLSGPGSTDTQYF.

This sequence joins TRBV12-3 or TRBV12-4 and TRBJ2-2; no clear D. The CDR3 is made up of 13 amino acids. The V end was cut by 2 bases, the J end by 4 bases, with 5 bases between. The CDR3 nucleotides are TGTGCCAGCAGTTTATGGTTCACCGGGGAGCTGTTTTTT. This gives the protein CASSLWFTGELFF.

Remarks on this clonotype: A clone one base away is much larger, so this may be a read error. The chain employs TRBV7-9 and TRBJ2-7; no clear D gene. The CDR3 is 16 amino acids. Germline values: CDR1 SEHNR, CDR2 FQNEAQ (reference sequence). The V and J ends lost 2 bases and 0 bases respectively, with 14 bases between them. Here the CDR3 DNA reads TGTGCCAGCAGCTTATTCGTGCGCACCAACTCCTACGAGCAGTACTTC. It encodes CASSLFVRTNSYEQYF.